This paragraph reports one T cell receptor (beta chain). Its antigen is currently unknown. The sample belongs to a study of OX40 agonist ivuxolimab in advanced cancers. Findings of the study overall: At 0.1 to 3.0 mg/kg, CD4+ and CD8+ blood T cells expanded clonally by week 6.

Germline V gene lookup returns CDR1 SEHNR and CDR2 FQNEAQ (reference sequence). The CDR3 has 12 amino acids. Trimming stripped 5 bases from V and 6 bases from J, with 8 bases between. The method was immunoSEQ multiplex PCR; TCRdb's version includes in-frame clones alone and lacks a portion of them. The sample records 20,000 to 25,000 clones, 80% to 90% being singletons. Sequenced material: CD4+ or CD8+ T cells sorted from blood, taken in a trial of the OX40 agonist ivuxolimab. This receptor was obtained from an adult with an advanced solid tumor such as melanoma, head and neck, liver or kidney cancer. The chain links TRBV7-9 to TRBJ2-1; D unclear. CDR3 residues: CASSPSLNEQFF. CDR3 in DNA: TGTGCCAGCAGCCCCTCCCTCAATGAGCAGTTCTTC.